This T cell receptor beta chain originates from a study of cytomegalovirus exposure and HLA in healthy donors. CDR1 is SNHLY and CDR2 is FYNNEI in the germline V gene. The CDR3 covers 14 residues. V was clipped by 8 bases and J by 4 bases; unmatched bases: 7. The PCR had 60 Vbeta and 13 Jbeta primers. Assay used: immunoSEQ multiplex PCR; TCRdb lists only in-frame clones, some missing. The sample lists approximately 170,000 clones, roughly two thirds occurring once. The sequence derives from a woman aged 18-29 years in good health and CMV-seropositive. The V call is TRBV2, the J call TRBJ1-3, with TRBD1 matching over 8 bases. The sample comprised PBMCs. The CDR3 DNA reads as TGTGCCAGCGACAGGGGAAGGCTAGGAAACACCATATATTTT. Encoded protein: CASDRGRLGNTIYF.